Following are 5 T cell receptor beta chains from one sample sequenced in a study of tumor-infiltrating lymphocytes in primary liver carcinoma. Total RNA amounting to roughly 0.5 ug was the source from which TCR beta cDNA was made with a constant-region primer. It was through three nested multiplex PCR rounds of slightly modified ARM-PCR that TCR beta libraries arose. The study ran its first two PCR rounds for approximately 10 cycles each, using TRBV1-TRBV30 forward primers and a C-beta reverse primer. TCRdb re-called the multiplex PCR reads through MiXCR, storing one row per CDR3 protein. The data contain 84,000 or so distinct CDR3 sequences, approximately 72% of them singletons. The tissue used was unsorted bulk material of about 19-33 mg. RNA and DNA were co-extracted from it with the AllPrep DNA/RNA mini kit. The specimen sequenced was liver tumor tissue from sampling region 1. Subset noted: tumor region T1, superior pole. These receptors all stem from a man in his forties with primary liver carcinoma and hepatitis B virus infection.

To note about this clonotype: One end of the junction does not line up with germline, which may come from a read error. The chain is built from TRBV11-2 and TRBJ2-1, with a weak D call TRBD2 (6 bases). Germline values: CDR1 SGHAT, CDR2 FQNNGV. The CDR3 loop spans 12 amino acids. As DNA, the CDR3 is TGTGCCAGGGGGGGAGTATACAACGAGCAGTTCTTC. It encodes CARGGVYNEQFF.

In this sample, this clonotype turned up many times. The V and J genes are TRBV29-1 and TRBJ2-6; D is perhaps TRBD2 (5 bases). This CDR3 spans 16 amino acids. Trimming stripped 6 bases from V and 0 bases from J, with 15 bases between. CDR1 and CDR2 from the germline V gene are SQVTM and ANQGSEA. CDR3 sequence (DNA): TGCAGCGTCTACGGCGGGTCCTCCTCTGGGGCCAACGTCCTGACTTTC. Amino acids: CSVYGGSSSGANVLTF.

As regards this clonotype: The CDR3 end shows no conserved phenylalanine or tryptophan, and so a read error is likely. The chain employs TRBV11-2 and TRBJ2-5; TRBD2 is a possible D gene (6 bases). Germline V gene lookup returns CDR1 SGHAT and CDR2 FQNNGV. CDR3 length equals 16 residues. The CDR3 region is CTSSLGSSGPGETQYL. The DNA of the CDR3 is TGTACTAGCAGTTTAGGGAGTAGCGGCCCGGGGGAGACTCAGTACTTA.

The chain carries TRBV28 and TRBJ1-2; 7 bases map to TRBD1. The CDR3 loop spans 16 amino acids. Trimming removed 7 bases from V and 8 bases from J; junction bases left unmatched: 19. Germline loops: CDR1 MDHEN, CDR2 SYDVKM. CDR3 amino acids: CASNTQGGSYTWGYTF. CDR3 bases: TGTGCCAGCAACACCCAGGGGGGTAGTTATACGTGGGGCTACACCTTC.

About this clonotype: The junction and the germline gene differ at one end; a read error may be behind it. The genes are TRBV11-2 and TRBJ2-7; no clear D. The CDR3 runs 15 residues. Looked up from germline, CDR1 is SGHAT and CDR2 is FQNNGV. CDR3 sequence reads: CTSSLSVGISYEQYF. CDR3 DNA sequence: TGTACCAGTAGCTTATCTGTGGGAATATCCTACGAACAGTACTTC.